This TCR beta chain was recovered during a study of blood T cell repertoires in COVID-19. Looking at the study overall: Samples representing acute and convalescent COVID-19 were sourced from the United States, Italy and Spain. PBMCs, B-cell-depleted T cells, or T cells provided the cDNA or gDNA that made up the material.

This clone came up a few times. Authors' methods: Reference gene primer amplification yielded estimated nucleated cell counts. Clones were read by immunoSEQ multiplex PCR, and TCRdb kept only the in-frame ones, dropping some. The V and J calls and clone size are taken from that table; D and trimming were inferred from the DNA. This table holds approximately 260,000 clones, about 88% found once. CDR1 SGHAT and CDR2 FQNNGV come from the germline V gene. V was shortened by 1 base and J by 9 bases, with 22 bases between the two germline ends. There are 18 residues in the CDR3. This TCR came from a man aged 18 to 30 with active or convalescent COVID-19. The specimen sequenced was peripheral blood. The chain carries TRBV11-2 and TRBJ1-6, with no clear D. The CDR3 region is CASSLVVSGGLHSSPLHF. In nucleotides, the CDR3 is TGTGCCAGCAGCTTAGTAGTGTCAGGTGGTCTTCATAGTTCACCCCTCCACTTT.